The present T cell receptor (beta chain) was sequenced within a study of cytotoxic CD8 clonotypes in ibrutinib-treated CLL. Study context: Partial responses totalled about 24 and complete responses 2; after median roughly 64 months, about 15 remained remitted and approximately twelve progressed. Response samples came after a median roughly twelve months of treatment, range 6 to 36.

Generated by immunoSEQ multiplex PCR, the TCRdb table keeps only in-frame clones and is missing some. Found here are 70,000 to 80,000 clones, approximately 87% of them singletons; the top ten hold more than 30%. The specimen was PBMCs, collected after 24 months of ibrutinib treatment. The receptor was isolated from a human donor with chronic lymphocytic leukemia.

The CDR3 nucleotides read TGTGCCAGCAGGCCTAGCGGACCCTACGAGCAGTACTTC. It codes for CASRPSGPYEQYF. The chain uses TRBV6-5 and TRBJ2-7, with 7 bases fitting TRBD2. The CDR3 is made up of 13 amino acids. V lost 6 bases and J lost 2; bases outside the gene matches: 4. The V gene's germline CDR1 is MNHEY and CDR2 SVGAGI.